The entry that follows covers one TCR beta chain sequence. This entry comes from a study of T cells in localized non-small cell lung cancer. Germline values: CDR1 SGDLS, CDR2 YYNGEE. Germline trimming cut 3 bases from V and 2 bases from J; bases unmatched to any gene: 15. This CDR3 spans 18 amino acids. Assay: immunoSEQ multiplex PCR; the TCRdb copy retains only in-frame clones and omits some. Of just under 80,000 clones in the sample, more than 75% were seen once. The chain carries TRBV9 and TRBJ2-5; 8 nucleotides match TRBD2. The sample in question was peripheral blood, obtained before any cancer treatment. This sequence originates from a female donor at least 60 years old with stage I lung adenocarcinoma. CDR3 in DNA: TGTGCCAGCAGCGAAGGGGAGGGCGGGAGGTGGCGACAAGAGACCCAGTACTTC. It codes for CASSEGEGGRWRQETQYF.